This T cell receptor (beta chain) was identified during a study of T cells in narcolepsy. Study-wide context: Enrolled donors included narcolepsy type 1 or type 2 patients and healthy controls. Study-wide points: No autoreactive T cell clone sequences appeared in some memory CD4+ repertoires. Comparing one patient's CSF and blood CD4+ clonotypes highlighted HCRT- and TRIB2-specific autoreactive clonotypes. Autoreactive clonotypes reportedly recurred in blood of same and different patients, not controls.

TCRdb keeps only in-frame clones here, not all; method: immunoSEQ multiplex PCR. There are 30,000 or so clones in the sample; 75% to 85% occur only once, and approximately 1.1% lies in the top ten. Note on this clone: What it binds is unknown.

CDR1 is SGDLS and CDR2 is YYNGEE in the germline V gene. This CDR3 is 16 amino acids long. Deletions cut 0 bases from V and 1 base from J, with 10 bases between. The sequence was collected from a human donor with narcolepsy. V is TRBV9 and J is TRBJ2-2, with D uncertain. What was sequenced was CD45RA- memory CD4+ T cells from PBMCs. This chain's CDR3 is CASSVDSEVNTGELFF. The CDR3 bases are TGTGCCAGCAGCGTAGATTCCGAGGTGAACACCGGGGAGCTGTTTTTT.